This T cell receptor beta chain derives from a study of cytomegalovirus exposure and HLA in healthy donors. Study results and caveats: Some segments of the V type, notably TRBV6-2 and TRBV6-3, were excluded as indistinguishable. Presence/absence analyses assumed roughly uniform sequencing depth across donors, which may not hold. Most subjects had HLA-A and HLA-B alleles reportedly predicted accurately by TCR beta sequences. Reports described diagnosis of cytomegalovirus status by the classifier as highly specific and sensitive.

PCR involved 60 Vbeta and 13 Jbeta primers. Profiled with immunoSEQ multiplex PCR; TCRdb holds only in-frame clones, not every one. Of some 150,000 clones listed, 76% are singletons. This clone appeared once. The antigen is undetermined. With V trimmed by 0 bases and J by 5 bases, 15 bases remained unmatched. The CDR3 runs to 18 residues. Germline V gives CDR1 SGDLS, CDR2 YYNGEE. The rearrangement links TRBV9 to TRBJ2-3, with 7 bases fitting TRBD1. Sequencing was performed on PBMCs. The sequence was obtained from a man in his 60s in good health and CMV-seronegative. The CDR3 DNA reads TGTGCCAGCAGCGTAGGTCCCCTGAGAGGGGGCCATGGAGATACGCAGTATTTT. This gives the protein CASSVGPLRGGHGDTQYF.